The present T cell receptor (beta chain) was sequenced within a study of Graves' ophthalmopathy and Graves' hyperthyroidism (dated 2018 in TCRdb). Context from the whole study: Peripheral blood was collected at initial diagnosis, before any treatment. To tell Graves' ophthalmopathy apart from Graves' hyperthyroidism, and to predict which patients would progress to ophthalmopathy, the study relied on TCR beta repertoire signatures. In total, 135 blood samples were TCR-sequenced: 40 to 45 ophthalmopathy, approximately 75 hyperthyroidism and some 17 hyperthyroidism-to-ophthalmopathy patients. To explore V-J signatures that separate ophthalmopathy from hyperthyroidism, a discovery set of 95 to 100 patients was enrolled, consisting of about 41 with ophthalmopathy and around 57 with stable hyperthyroidism. An independent validation cohort comprised about 20 hyperthyroidism patients and 15 to 17 patients who later progressed from hyperthyroidism to ophthalmopathy. In a handful of hyperthyroidism patients, the T-cell repertoires found in thyroid tissue were compared with those found in blood. Once sampling was done, hyperthyroidism patients were given methimazole at a starting dose of 30 mg daily, while ophthalmopathy patients were given high-dose intravenous methylprednisolone.

What the study reported, not specific to this receptor: No statistical method was used to set the sample size in advance, and the investigators knew which group each participant was assigned to. In validation, the model predicted ophthalmopathy progression with 55% to 71% sensitivity and roughly 78% specificity; roughly eleven predicted patients were CT-confirmed with GO in a median of approximately six months. The 13-signature model separated ophthalmopathy from stable hyperthyroidism with roughly 88% sensitivity and about 84% specificity in cross-validation, and 80%/75% in the test set. Most expanded thyroid clonotypes with frequency above 0.001 were also detected in blood, suggesting blood repertoires may reflect the thyroid immune response.

For repertoire sequencing, the TCR beta CDR3 regions were amplified from RNA transcripts. HTBI primers and the Qiagen OneStep RT-PCR kit were used in a first-round RT-PCR, which was followed by a second-round multiplex PCR, size selection and purification. The libraries underwent paired-end sequencing with 100 bp reads on an Illumina HiSeq2000. Regarding the original processing steps: SOAPnuke was used to process the reads, removing any read that contained adapters or uncalled bases, had a mean Phred below 15, or lacked an exact match to the constant primer or identifier. High-quality paired reads were merged with COPE v1.2.5. Unique nucleotide sequences were defined as clonotypes and aligned to IMGT TRB V, D and J references using MiTCR v1.1. Analysis was restricted to V-J combinations with a frequency above 0.0001, which covered about 99% of repertoires. For each V-J combination, a TCR clonal expansion and chaos score was defined as F50 clonal expansion divided by the chaos observed in the TCRdist matrix. Welch's t-statistics and random forest were used to reduce the features to about a dozen V-J combinations, which were then used as input to a naive Bayes classifier. The Morisita-Horn index was used to measure how similar the thyroid and blood repertoires were. Starting from the raw public reads, TCRdb applied fastp trimming at Q25, assembled clones with MiXCR and retained in-frame beta chains. Rows merge per CDR3 protein into single entries with the most common DNA and genes. The V and J calls and clone size come from TCRdb's table, not from the authors' own analysis. Here the sample has over 650,000 distinct CDR3 sequences; roughly 41% occur a single time. Under 3.5% of the sample lies in the top ten.

This clonotype was found a few times. This receptor's antigen is unknown. Qualities for individual bases were not recorded, and no much larger clone is one base off. Patients with ophthalmopathy had moderately to severely active disease, with a Clinical Activity Score of 3 or more, a NOSPECS grade of 4 or more, and a disease duration of less than 3 months. Patients with other autoimmune diseases, uncontrolled infections, pregnancy or lactation were excluded from the study. Diagnosis relied on clinical symptoms, serum thyroxine, TRAb, thyroid ultrasound and orbital computed tomography. Using Ficoll-Paque density gradient centrifugation, PBMCs were isolated from about 10 ml of fresh peripheral blood. Total RNA was extracted with Trizol reagent and quality-checked on an Agilent 2100 Bioanalyzer. CDR1 and CDR2 are read off the germline V gene as SGHDN and FVKESK. From cysteine to phenylalanine, the CDR3 is 16 amino acids long. Here the CDR3 DNA is all that survives: 48 bases in frame from base 1. Trimming accounts for 2 bases at V and 5 bases at J, while the number of junction bases matched to no gene is 9.

Sequencing input: peripheral blood. The V and J genes are TRBV14 and TRBJ1-1; 9 junctional bases match TRBD1. The source is an adult man with Graves' ophthalmopathy. The DNA reads as follows: TGTGCCAGCAGCCAACTCGGACAGGGGTTTAGGACTGAAGCTTTCTTT. This translates into CASSQLGQGFRTEAFF.